This T cell receptor beta chain originates from a study of early T cells in non-severe SARS-CoV-2 infection listed by TCRdb under 2021. In the study overall: TCR sequencing used bulk RNA from unsorted whole blood, so alpha and beta chains could not be paired.

Library preparation was by 5' RACE. Instrument on record: NextSeq 500. To correct for sequencing error and PCR bias, the TCR library protocol tagged individual cDNA molecules with unique molecular identifiers. TCR alpha and beta chains were both sequenced, and the abundances of alpha and beta sequences in each sample were closely correlated with each other. Under the source paper's analysis protocol: Decombinator V4 was used to annotate the V gene, J gene and CDR3 of the TCR sequences. TCRs were defined as expanded if a significant change between any two time points was detected under a Poisson model with p below 0.0001. TCR abundances were normalised to the total number of TCRs sequenced per sample and expressed as counts per million. MAIT TCRs were defined by TRAV1-2 paired with TRAJ12, TRAJ20 or TRAJ33, and iNKT TCRs by TRAV10 paired with TRAJ18. VDJdb, accessed on 1 November 2021, was searched for TCRs annotated for CMV, EBV and SARS-CoV-2, and TCRs annotated for more than one antigen were excluded. TCRdb reworked the public reads: Q25 trimming with fastp, MiXCR clone assembly, productive beta chains retained. Entries that share a CDR3 protein sequence are merged under the most common genes and DNA. It is TCRdb's table, rather than the study itself, that gives the V and J calls and clone size. This sample holds around 92,000 distinct CDR3 sequences; roughly 11% were observed only once. Approximately 5% of the sample is taken by the ten largest.

The table lists this clonotype with many counts. No antigen is known for it. Nothing much larger sits one base from this clone, and base qualities are not available. This was a case-control study nested in a cohort of healthcare workers in London, UK, who had nasopharyngeal swab PCR tests and blood samples taken every week. Healthcare workers were enrolled in the week of the UK lockdown, from 23 to 31 March 2020, and were followed every week for up to about 16 weeks. On the study overall, not on this receptor specifically: Matching against VDJdb was skewed toward anti-spike CD8 responses, likely underestimated virus-specific expansions, and missed private and CD4 specificities.

The CDR3 sequence holds 15 residues, the cysteine and phenylalanine included. Of the read, only the CDR3 DNA is kept; its 45 bases are in frame from base 1. Reading the germline V gene (reference sequence) gives CDR1 SEHNR and CDR2 FQNEAQ. At the junction V is shortened by 5 bases and J by 3 bases, with 16 bases in between. This clonotype originated in an adult who was a healthcare worker with PCR-confirmed SARS-CoV-2 infection or an uninfected control (not recorded which). Sequencing used whole blood. The rearrangement joined TRBV7-9 to TRBJ2-5; 6 matching bases give a weak D call of TRBD2. The CDR3 region: CASSRWAGLEETQYF. At the DNA level, the sequence is TGTGCCAGCAGCCGCTGGGCGGGGCTAGAAGAGACCCAGTACTTC.